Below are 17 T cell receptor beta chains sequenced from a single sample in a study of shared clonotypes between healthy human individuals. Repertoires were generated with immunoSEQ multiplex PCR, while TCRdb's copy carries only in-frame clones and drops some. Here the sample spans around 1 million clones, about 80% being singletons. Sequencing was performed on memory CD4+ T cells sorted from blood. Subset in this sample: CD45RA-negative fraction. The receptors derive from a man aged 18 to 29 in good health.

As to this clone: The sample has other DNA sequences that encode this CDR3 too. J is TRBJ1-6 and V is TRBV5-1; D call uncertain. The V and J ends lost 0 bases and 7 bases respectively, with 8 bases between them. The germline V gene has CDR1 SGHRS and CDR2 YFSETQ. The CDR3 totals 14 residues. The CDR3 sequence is CASSLVTDNSPLHF. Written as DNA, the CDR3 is TGCGCCAGCAGCTTGGTGACGGACAATTCACCCCTCCACTTT.

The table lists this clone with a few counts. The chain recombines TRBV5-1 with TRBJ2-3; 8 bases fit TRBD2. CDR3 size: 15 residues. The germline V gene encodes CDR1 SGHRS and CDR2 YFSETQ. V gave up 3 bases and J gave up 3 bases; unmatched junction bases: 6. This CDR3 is CASSSGTRSTDTQYF. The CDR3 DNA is TGCGCCAGCAGCTCCGGGACTAGGTCGACAGATACGCAGTATTTT.

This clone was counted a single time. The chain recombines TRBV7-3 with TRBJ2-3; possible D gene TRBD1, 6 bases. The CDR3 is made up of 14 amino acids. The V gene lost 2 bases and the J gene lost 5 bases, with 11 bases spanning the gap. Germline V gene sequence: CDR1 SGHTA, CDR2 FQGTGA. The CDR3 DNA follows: TGTGCCAGCAGCTTAGATCAGGGGATAGATACGCAGTATTTT. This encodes CASSLDQGIDTQYF.

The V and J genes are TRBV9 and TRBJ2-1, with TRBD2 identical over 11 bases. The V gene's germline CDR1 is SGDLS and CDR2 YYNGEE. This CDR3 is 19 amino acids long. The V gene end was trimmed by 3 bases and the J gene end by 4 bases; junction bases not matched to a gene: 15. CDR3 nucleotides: TGTGCCAGCAGCGCCCGGCGGACTAGCGGGTTCGCAAATTACAATGAGCAGTTCTTC. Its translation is CASSARRTSGFANYNEQFF.

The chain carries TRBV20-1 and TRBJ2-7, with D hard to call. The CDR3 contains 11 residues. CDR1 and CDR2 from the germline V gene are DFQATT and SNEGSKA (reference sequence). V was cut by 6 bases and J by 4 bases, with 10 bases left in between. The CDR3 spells CSATSTYEQYF. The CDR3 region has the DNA TGCAGTGCCACGAGCACTTACGAGCAGTACTTC.

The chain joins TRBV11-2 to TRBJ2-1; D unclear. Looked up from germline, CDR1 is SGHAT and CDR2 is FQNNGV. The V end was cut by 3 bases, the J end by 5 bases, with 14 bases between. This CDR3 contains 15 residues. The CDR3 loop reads CASSFDPNLNNEQFF. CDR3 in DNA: TGTGCCAGCAGCTTTGACCCAAACTTAAACAATGAGCAGTTCTTC.

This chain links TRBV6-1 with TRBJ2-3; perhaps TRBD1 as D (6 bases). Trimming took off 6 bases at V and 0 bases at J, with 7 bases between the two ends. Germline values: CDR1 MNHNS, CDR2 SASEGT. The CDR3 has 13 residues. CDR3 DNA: TGTGCCAGCAGGGGGGCTAGCACAGATACGCAGTATTTT. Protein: CASRGASTDTQYF.

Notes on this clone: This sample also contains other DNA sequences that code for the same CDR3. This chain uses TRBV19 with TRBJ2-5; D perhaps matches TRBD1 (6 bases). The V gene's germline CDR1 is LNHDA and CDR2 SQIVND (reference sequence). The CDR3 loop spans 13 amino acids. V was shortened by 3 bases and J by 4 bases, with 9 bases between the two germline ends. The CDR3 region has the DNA TGTGCCAGTAGTATCACAGGGAGAGAGACCCAGTACTTC. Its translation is CASSITGRETQYF. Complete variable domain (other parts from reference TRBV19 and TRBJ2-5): DGGITQSPKYLFRKEGQNVTLSCEQNLNHDAMYWYRQDPGQGLRLIYYSQIVNDFQKGDIAEGYSVSREKKESFPLTVTSAQKNPTAFYLCASSITGRETQYFGPGTRLLVL.

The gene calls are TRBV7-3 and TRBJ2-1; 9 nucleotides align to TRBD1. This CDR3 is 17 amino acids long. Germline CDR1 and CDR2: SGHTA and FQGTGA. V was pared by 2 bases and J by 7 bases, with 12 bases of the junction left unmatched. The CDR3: CASSLGGAGQGRNEQFF. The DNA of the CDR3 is TGTGCCAGCAGCTTAGGGGGTGCGGGACAGGGTCGGAATGAGCAGTTCTTC.

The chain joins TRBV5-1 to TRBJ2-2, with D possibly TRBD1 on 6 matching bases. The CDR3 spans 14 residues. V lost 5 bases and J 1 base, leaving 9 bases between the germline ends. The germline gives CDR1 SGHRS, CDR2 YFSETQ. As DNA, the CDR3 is TGCGCCAGCAGTACGGACAGGAACACCGGGGAGCTGTTTTTT. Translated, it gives CASSTDRNTGELFF.

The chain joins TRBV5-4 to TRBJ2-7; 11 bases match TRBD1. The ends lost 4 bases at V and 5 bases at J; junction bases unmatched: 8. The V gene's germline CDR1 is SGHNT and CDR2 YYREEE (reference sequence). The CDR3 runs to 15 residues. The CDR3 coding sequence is TGTGCCAGCAGCCTCCCGGGACAGGGGGGCCACGAGCAGTACTTC. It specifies CASSLPGQGGHEQYF.

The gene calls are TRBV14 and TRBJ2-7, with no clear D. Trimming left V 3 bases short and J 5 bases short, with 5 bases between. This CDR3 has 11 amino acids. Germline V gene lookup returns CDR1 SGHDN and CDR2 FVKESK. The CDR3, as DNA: TGTGCCAGCAGCCAGAGAAACGAGCAGTACTTC. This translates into CASSQRNEQYF.

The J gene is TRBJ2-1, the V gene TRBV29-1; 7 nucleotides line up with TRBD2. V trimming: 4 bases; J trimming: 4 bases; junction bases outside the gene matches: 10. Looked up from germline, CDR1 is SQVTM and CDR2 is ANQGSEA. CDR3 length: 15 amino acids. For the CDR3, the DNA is TGCAGCGTTGGGGTTTCTAGCGGTGGTTACAATGAGCAGTTCTTC. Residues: CSVGVSSGGYNEQFF.

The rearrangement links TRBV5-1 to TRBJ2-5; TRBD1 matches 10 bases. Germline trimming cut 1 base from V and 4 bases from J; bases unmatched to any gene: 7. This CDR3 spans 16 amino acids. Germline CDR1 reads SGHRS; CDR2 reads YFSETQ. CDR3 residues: CASSLPGTGVGETQYF. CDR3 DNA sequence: TGCGCCAGCAGCTTGCCCGGGACAGGGGTAGGAGAGACCCAGTACTTC. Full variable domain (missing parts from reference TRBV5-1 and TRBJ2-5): KAGVTQTPRYLIKTRGQQVTLSCSPISGHRSVSWYQQTPGQGLQFLFEYFSETQRNKGNFPGRFSGRQFSNSRSEMNVSTLELGDSALYLCASSLPGTGVGETQYFGPGTRLLVL.

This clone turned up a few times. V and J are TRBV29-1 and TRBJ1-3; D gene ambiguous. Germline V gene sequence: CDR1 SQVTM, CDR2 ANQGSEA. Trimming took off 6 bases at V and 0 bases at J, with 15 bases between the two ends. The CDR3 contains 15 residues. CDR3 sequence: CSVQWAGGSGNTIYF. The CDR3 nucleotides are TGCAGCGTGCAGTGGGCAGGCGGCTCTGGAAACACCATATATTTT. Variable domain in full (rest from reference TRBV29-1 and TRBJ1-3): SAVISQKPSRDICQRGTSLTIQCQVDSQVTMMFWYRQQPGQSLTLIATANQGSEATYESGFVIDKFPISRPNLTFSTLTVSNMSPEDSSIYLCSVQWAGGSGNTIYFGEGSWLTVV.

CDR3 in amino acids: CASSRATTSYEQYF. The CDR3 DNA sequence: TGTGCCAGCAGCCGAGCCACGACCTCCTACGAGCAGTACTTC. The rearrangement links TRBV6-5 to TRBJ2-7; D is unresolved. The CDR3 runs to 14 residues. Trimming took 6 bases from V and 0 from J, leaving 12 bases between them. Germline lookup yields CDR1 MNHEY and CDR2 SVGAGI.

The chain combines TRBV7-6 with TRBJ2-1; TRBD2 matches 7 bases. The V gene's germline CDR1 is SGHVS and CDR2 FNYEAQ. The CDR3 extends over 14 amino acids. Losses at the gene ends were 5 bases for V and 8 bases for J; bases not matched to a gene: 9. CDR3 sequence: CASSLGEGRYEQFF. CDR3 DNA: TGTGCCAGCAGCCTAGGGGAGGGACGATATGAGCAGTTCTTC.